This T cell receptor (beta chain) was recovered during a study of CD8 T cells in Susac syndrome. CDR1 and CDR2 (germline): LGHNA, YSLEER. The CDR3 has 14 amino acids. The V end was cut by 0 bases, the J end by 0 bases, with 5 bases between. Random hexamers served to reverse transcribe roughly 0.5 to 1 ug RNA. One entry per CDR3 protein, called by TCRdb with MiXCR from the immunoSEQ multiplex PCR reads. The data show under 150,000 distinct CDR3 sequences, over 80% seen once. The clonotype comes from a human donor with multiple sclerosis. The sample taken for sequencing was CD8+ T cells from PBMCs. The chain links TRBV4-3 to TRBJ1-1, with D unclear. Written as DNA, the CDR3 is TGCGCCAGCAGCCAAGATCGGATGAACACTGAAGCTTTCTTT. As protein: CASSQDRMNTEAFF.